A single sample gave rise to the 21 T cell receptor beta chains below, sequenced in a study of blood T cell repertoires in COVID-19. Some clones are missing from TCRdb's copy, which holds only in-frame ones; the method was immunoSEQ multiplex PCR. In the table there are more than 25,000 clones, roughly 90% of which are singletons. Sample: peripheral blood. The source of these receptors is a woman between 40 and 55 years old with active or convalescent COVID-19.

In its sample, this clone was seen a few times. At one of its ends the junction is not consistent with the germline gene, which may arise from a read error. The V gene is TRBV7-7, the J gene TRBJ2-1, with TRBD2 matching 12 bases. The germline CDR1 and CDR2 sequences are SSHAT and FNYEAQ (reference sequence). The length of the CDR3 is 15 residues. The CDR3 loop reads CASSALAGGTNEQFF. The CDR3, as DNA: TGTGCTAGCAGCGCCCTAGCGGGAGGGACCAATGAGCAGTTCTTC.

This sequence joins TRBV27 and TRBJ1-2; D possibly corresponds to TRBD1 (6 bases). Germline CDR1 MNHEY, CDR2 SMNVEV (reference sequence). The CDR3 runs to 14 residues. Trimming cost V 4 bases and J 5 bases, with 14 bases left between them. For the CDR3, the DNA is TGTGCCAGCAGTTACGGGCAGGGGTGGTATGGCTACACCTTC. This gives the protein CASSYGQGWYGYTF.

The chain couples TRBV10-1 to TRBJ2-7; the match to TRBD1 covers 10 bases. This CDR3 region has 16 residues. V was pared by 4 bases and J by 2 bases, with 8 bases of the junction left unmatched. Per the germline V gene, CDR1 is WNHNN and CDR2 is SYGVQD (reference sequence). The DNA of the CDR3 is TGCGCCAGCAGTGGGGGATCCGGGACAGGGGCCTACGAGCAGTACTTC. It yields the protein CASSGGSGTGAYEQYF.

This clone was picked up a small number of times. The V call is TRBV4-3, the J call TRBJ2-7; the D gene is possibly TRBD2 (6 bases). V was pared by 0 bases and J by 3 bases, with 12 bases between. The germline gives CDR1 LGHNA, CDR2 YSLEER. The CDR3 spans 15 residues. CDR3 nucleotide sequence: TGCGCCAGCAGCCAAGAGCCCGGGGGAGGCTACGAGCAGTACTTC. This sequence encodes CASSQEPGGGYEQYF.

The V call is TRBV7-9, the J call TRBJ2-7, with unresolved D. The CDR3 length is 16 residues. In germline, CDR1 is SEHNR, CDR2 FQNEAQ (reference sequence). V gave up 5 bases and J gave up 2 bases, with 19 bases separating them. CDR3 sequence: CASSPHLARSPYEQYF. The CDR3 nucleotides are TGTGCCAGCAGCCCGCATCTTGCGCGTTCTCCCTACGAGCAGTACTTC.

The table lists this clone with a count of one. The CDR3, as DNA: TGTGCCAGCAGCTTAGCGCAGGTGAACACCGGGGAGCTGTTTTTT. Its protein product is CASSLAQVNTGELFF. The V call is TRBV7-9, the J call TRBJ2-2; D unclear. Germline CDR1 and CDR2: SEHNR and FQNEAQ (reference sequence). V was clipped by 0 bases and J by 1 base, with 6 bases between them. This CDR3 has 15 residues.

This chain joins TRBV2 and TRBJ2-5, with TRBD2 matching over 9 bases. Unmatched junction bases numbered 10, after V lost 10 bases and J lost 1 base. CDR3 size: 15 residues. CDR1 SNHLY and CDR2 FYNNEI come from the germline V gene. The CDR3 nucleotides are TGTGCCATACAAGCCCGACTAGCGGCCCAAGAGACCCAGTACTTC. Translated, it gives CAIQARLAAQETQYF.

V is TRBV2 and J is TRBJ1-6; TRBD1 is a possible D gene (5 bases). CDR1 is SNHLY, CDR2 FYNNEI, per germline. CDR3 length: 15 amino acids. V lost 3 bases and J lost 6, with 12 bases in between. This chain's CDR3 is CASSETDGRNSPLHF. The DNA for the CDR3 is TGTGCCAGCAGTGAGACAGACGGACGTAATTCACCCCTCCACTTT.

The rearrangement joins TRBV5-1 to TRBJ2-1, with TRBD2 identical over 11 bases. V trimming: 0 bases; J trimming: 7 bases; junction bases outside the gene matches: 9. In germline, CDR1 is SGHRS, CDR2 YFSETQ. The CDR3 extends over 17 amino acids. The CDR3 DNA reads TGCGCCAGCAGCTTGGCCTTAGCGGGAGGGCCGGCTAATGAGCAGTTCTTC. Protein: CASSLALAGGPANEQFF.

V gene TRBV9 combines with J gene TRBJ2-3; 11 bases are a match to TRBD2. The germline CDR1 and CDR2 sequences are SGDLS and YYNGEE. The V gene end was trimmed by 3 bases and the J gene end by 5 bases; junction bases not matched to a gene: 5. The CDR3 loop spans 15 amino acids. CDR3 in amino acids: CASSAGGTSGDTQYF. In DNA form, the CDR3 reads TGTGCCAGCAGCGCCGGAGGGACTAGCGGAGATACGCAGTATTTT.

This chain links TRBV28 with TRBJ2-5; maybe TRBD1 (5 bases). Trimming pared 7 bases from V and 1 base from J, leaving 10 bases between. This CDR3 comprises 13 residues. The germline V gene encodes CDR1 MDHEN and CDR2 SYDVKM. The CDR3 DNA follows: TGTGCCAGCACCCCGACAGCCCAAGAGACCCAGTACTTC. This encodes CASTPTAQETQYF.

The chain carries TRBV3-1 (or the pseudogene TRBV3-2) and TRBJ2-1; 11 bases align to TRBD2. CDR1 is LGHDT and CDR2 is YNNKEL in the germline V gene (reference sequence). With V trimmed by 1 base and J by 4 bases, 0 bases remained unmatched. This CDR3 contains 15 residues. For the CDR3, the DNA is TGTGCCAGCAGCCAAGGACTAGCGGGGTACAATGAGCAGTTCTTC. It is translated as CASSQGLAGYNEQFF.

The chain joins TRBV7-2 to TRBJ1-2, with 9 bases identical to TRBD1. V shed 5 bases, J shed 8 bases, and the junction held 9 bases outside the gene matches. Germline assignment: CDR1 SGHTA and CDR2 FQGNSA. The CDR3 is 14 amino acids. CDR3 nucleotides: TGTGCCAGCAGCCCCGGGGACAGGGTGCGGGGCTACACCTTC. Amino acid sequence: CASSPGDRVRGYTF.

The chain is built from TRBV30 and TRBJ1-6; D might be TRBD1 (6 bases). This CDR3 is 13 amino acids long. Germline CDR1 and CDR2: GTSNPN and SVGIG (reference sequence). The ends were cut back, 5 bases at V and 8 bases at J, with 13 bases in the middle. The CDR3: CAWGKGGDSPLHF. The CDR3 bases are TGTGCCTGGGGGAAGGGGGGGGATTCACCCCTCCACTTT.

Remarks on this clone: Other nucleotide sequences from this sample produce the same CDR3. The chain is built from TRBV12-3 or TRBV12-4 and TRBJ1-2; D ambiguous. This CDR3 has 13 amino acids. V lost 3 bases, J lost 6 bases, and 11 bases lay in between. In nucleotides, the CDR3 is TGTGCCAGCAGTTTGGCGGGTCGGGATGGCTACACCTTC. Residues: CASSLAGRDGYTF.

This chain joins TRBV7-2 and TRBJ2-7, with 9 bases fitting TRBD1. This CDR3 has 17 residues. The germline V gene has CDR1 SGHTA and CDR2 FQGNSA. V was clipped by 5 bases and J by 6 bases; unmatched bases: 17. CDR3 nucleotides: TGTGCCAGCAGCCGGGCCGCGACGGGACAGGGTGGAACCGAGCAGTACTTC. Translation: CASSRAATGQGGTEQYF.

CDR3 nucleotides: TGCGCCAGCAAACGACTAGCGGAACCCTACAATGAGCAGTTCTTC. Protein product: CASKRLAEPYNEQFF. The chain combines TRBV10-2 with TRBJ2-1; 9 nucleotides agree with TRBD2. The CDR3 has 15 residues. Germline CDR1 is WSHSY and CDR2 is SAAADI. J lost 2 bases, V lost 7 bases, and 6 bases had no gene match.

The rearrangement links TRBV12-3 or TRBV12-4 to TRBJ2-1, with 9 bases identical to TRBD2. The CDR3 consists of 13 residues. This chain's CDR3 is CASQRLADNEQFF. CDR3 coding DNA: TGTGCGTCCCAACGACTAGCGGACAATGAGCAGTTCTTC.

The V gene is TRBV28, the J gene TRBJ2-7; tentatively, D is TRBD2 (6 bases). CDR3 length equals 14 residues. V was cut by 6 bases and J by 3 bases, with 15 bases left in between. CDR1 and CDR2 (germline): MDHEN, SYDVKM. The CDR3 DNA sequence: TGTGCCAGCAGAAACGGAGGGGAGAGCTACGAGCAGTACTTC. It translates to CASRNGGESYEQYF.

This chain connects TRBV3-1 (or the pseudogene TRBV3-2) to TRBJ2-7; no clear D. Germline CDR1 is LGHDT and CDR2 is YNNKEL (reference sequence). The CDR3 length is 12 residues. V lost 4 bases, J lost 1 base, and 5 bases lay in between. The CDR3 region has the DNA TGTGCCAGCAGCCGCGTGTCCTACGAGCAGTACTTC. Its protein product is CASSRVSYEQYF.

The CDR3 is CASSISGDRGSPLHF. In nucleotides, the CDR3 is TGTGCCAGTAGTATATCCGGGGACAGGGGTTCACCCCTCCACTTT. The rearrangement joins TRBV19 to TRBJ1-6; 10 bases agree with TRBD1. The ends lost 2 bases at V and 9 bases at J; junction bases unmatched: 4. In germline, CDR1 is LNHDA, CDR2 SQIVND (reference sequence). The CDR3 length is 15 residues.